This T cell receptor (beta chain) was recovered during a study of response to subunit inactivated influenza vaccine. Study-wide results and caveats: The authors suggested that every seasonal influenza vaccination recruits few new T cells.

This clonotype was seen at least ten times. Its antigen is unknown. MiXCR, run by TCRdb on the RT-PCR reads, gives a single entry per CDR3 protein. The table shows about 480,000 distinct CDR3 sequences, with approximately 9.9% occurring only once. The CDR3 sequence is 16 residues long. Trimming cost V 3 bases and J 7 bases; bases outside gene matches: 12. The V gene's germline CDR1 is LNHNV and CDR2 YYDKDF (reference sequence). J is TRBJ2-1 and V is TRBV15, with TRBD2 identical over 7 bases. The TCR originated in a man aged 45-65 years who received an inactivated influenza vaccine. Sequencing used PBMCs from blood, obtained roughly 48 days after vaccination. The CDR3 nucleotides are TGTGCCACCAGCAGCAAGCGGGGTCCTCCGGGGAATGAGCAGTTCTTC. Its protein is CATSSKRGPPGNEQFF.